The clone carrying this TCR beta chain was observed a handful of times. Its target is unknown. This record comes from a study of CD8+ T cells in alopecia areata. General study findings and limits: TCR sharing was clearer in mice than between patients, perhaps partly owing to patient HLA diversity. It was lesional scalp, especially alopecia totalis/universalis, that showed higher clonality than normal scalp.

Extracted from the samples, RNA was reverse transcribed into cDNA to serve as the sequencing template. Generated by immunoSEQ multiplex PCR, the TCRdb table keeps only in-frame clones and is missing some. The sample comprises over 150,000 clones, roughly 50% of which are singletons, and roughly 5.3% rests with the top ten. From PBMCs, CD4+ and CD8+ T cells were sorted. CDR1 is LNHDA and CDR2 is SQIVND in the germline V gene (reference sequence). V dropped 7 bases and J dropped 3; count of bases not matched to a gene: 9. The CDR3 loop spans 14 amino acids. The material sequenced was CD8+ T cells sorted from blood. The sequence was obtained from a human donor in good health. V and J are TRBV19 and TRBJ2-7; TRBD1 agrees at 7 bases. The CDR3, as DNA: TGTGCCAGTACCTGGACAGGACTTATCTACGAGCAGTACTTC. This codes for CASTWTGLIYEQYF.